Shown below are 11 T cell receptor beta chains from a single sample sequenced in a study of control samples from healthy donors and cancer patients. Repertoires were generated with immunoSEQ multiplex PCR, while TCRdb's copy carries only in-frame clones and drops some. This repertoire shows around 70,000 clones, 70% to 90% found once; its top ten account for 2% to 2.5%. Source material: PBMCs. The source is a woman aged 45-65 years with head and neck cancer.

CDR3 sequence: CASRPPAIYEQYF. The DNA for the CDR3 is TGTGCCAGCCGCCCTCCCGCGATCTACGAGCAGTACTTC. This sequence joins TRBV28 and TRBJ2-7; D gene ambiguous. Trimming pared 8 bases from V and 3 bases from J, leaving 14 bases between. The CDR3 spans 13 residues. CDR1 MDHEN and CDR2 SYDVKM come from the germline V gene.

V and J are TRBV7-9 and TRBJ2-1, with 10 bases matching TRBD1. V lost 4 bases and J lost 9; bases outside the gene matches: 3. The germline V gene encodes CDR1 SEHNR and CDR2 FQNEAQ (reference sequence). There are 13 residues in the CDR3. CDR3 sequence reads: CASSSTGGGEQFF. CDR3 nucleotides: TGTGCCAGCAGCTCGACAGGGGGCGGTGAGCAGTTCTTC.

In this sample, this clone turned up once. This CDR3 is also generated by other DNA sequences in the sample. The chain joins TRBV7-4 to TRBJ1-2; D may be TRBD1 (5 bases). V lost 3 bases to trimming and J lost 8 bases, with 13 bases between them. Looked up from germline, CDR1 is SGHVT and CDR2 is SQSDAQ. This CDR3 contains 13 residues. CDR3 bases: TGTGCCAGCAGCTTGGGCGGGGCGGGGGGCTACACCTTC. Amino acids: CASSLGGAGGYTF.

The V and J genes are TRBV18 and TRBJ2-3; D is unclear. The CDR3 extends over 13 amino acids. Germline CDR1 KGHSH, CDR2 LQKENI. Trimming took 1 base from V and 1 from J, leaving 3 bases between them. CDR3 sequence (DNA): TGTGCCAGCTCACCACGGGGCACAGATACGCAGTATTTT. Encoded protein: CASSPRGTDTQYF.

J is TRBJ1-4 and V is TRBV5-1; no clear D. Trimming removed 4 bases from V and 7 bases from J, with 17 bases in between. Looked up from germline, CDR1 is SGHRS and CDR2 is YFSETQ. CDR3 size: 15 residues. CDR3 sequence reads: CASSVGRGYGEKLFF. CDR3 DNA sequence: TGCGCCAGCAGCGTTGGTCGGGGATATGGTGAAAAACTGTTTTTT. The whole variable domain, remainder taken from reference TRBV5-1 and TRBJ1-4, is KAGVTQTPRYLIKTRGQQVTLSCSPISGHRSVSWYQQTPGQGLQFLFEYFSETQRNKGNFPGRFSGRQFSNSRSEMNVSTLELGDSALYLCASSVGRGYGEKLFFGSGTQLSVL.

The CDR3 DNA is TGCGCCAGCAGGGACGGGGGTGCAACTAATGAAAAACTGTTTTTT. It encodes CASRDGGATNEKLFF. The rearrangement uses TRBV5-1 and TRBJ1-4; the D gene is possibly TRBD1 (5 bases). This CDR3 is 15 amino acids long. Germline V lookup: CDR1 SGHRS, CDR2 YFSETQ. Trimming removed 5 bases from V and 0 bases from J, with 11 bases in between.

The chain combines TRBV6-2 or TRBV6-3 with TRBJ2-7; TRBD1 matches 7 bases. J gave up 2 bases and V 2 bases, and 6 bases lay outside the gene matches. This CDR3 is built from 15 residues. The V gene's germline CDR1 is MNHEY and CDR2 SVGEGT. The CDR3 region has the DNA TGTGCCAGCAGTTACCCCCTGGGACAGACCTACGAGCAGTACTTC. Protein product: CASSYPLGQTYEQYF.

This clone was counted a single time. CDR3 DNA: TGTGCCAGCAGCCCATTCCGGGGGACGAACACCGGGGAGCTGTTTTTT. Encoded protein: CASSPFRGTNTGELFF. The V and J genes are TRBV7-2 and TRBJ2-2; a possible D gene is TRBD2 (6 bases). Germline loops: CDR1 SGHTA, CDR2 FQGNSA. The CDR3 has 16 residues. V was shortened by 5 bases and J by 0 bases, with 13 bases between the two germline ends. Combining the CDR3 with reference TRBV7-2 and TRBJ2-2 gives the whole variable domain GAGVSQSPSNKVTEKGKDVELRCDPISGHTALYWYRQSLGQGLEFLIYFQGNSAPDKSGLPSDRFSAERTGGSVSTLTIQRTQQEDSAVYLCASSPFRGTNTGELFFGEGSRLTVL.

DNA of the CDR3: TGTGCCAGCAGCTTTCCTAAGGGGGGCATTGGCAATGAGCAGTTCTTC. Translated, it gives CASSFPKGGIGNEQFF. This sequence joins TRBV7-2 and TRBJ2-1; D is possibly TRBD1 or TRBD2 (6 bases each). The germline CDR1 and CDR2 sequences are SGHTA and FQGNSA. The V end was cut by 3 bases, the J end by 6 bases, with 18 bases between. This CDR3 spans 16 amino acids.

The genes are TRBV2 and TRBJ1-5; 7 bases align to TRBD1. V shed 0 bases, J shed 7 bases, and the junction held 9 bases outside the gene matches. The CDR3 runs 16 residues. CDR1 and CDR2 (germline): SNHLY, FYNNEI. The CDR3 region has the DNA TGTGCCAGCAGTGAAGCGGCAGGGACAGCCTACCAGCCCCAGCATTTT. Residues: CASSEAAGTAYQPQHF.

Concerning this clone itself: The junction departs from the called germline gene at one end, perhaps through a read error. In nucleotides, the CDR3 is TGCAGTGCTAGCGGGGGCCTACGCAGGGATTTC. This translates into CSASGGLRRDF. The V gene is TRBV20-1, the J gene TRBJ2-7, with D perhaps given as TRBD1 or TRBD2 (6 bases each). Germline lookup yields CDR1 DFQATT and CDR2 SNEGSKA (reference sequence). The CDR3 contains 11 residues.